Below are 9 T cell receptor beta chains sequenced from a single sample in a study of cytomegalovirus exposure and HLA in healthy donors (dated 2017 in TCRdb). The library relied on the immunoSEQ multiplex PCR assay. A mixture of 60 forward primers for TCR Vbeta segments and 13 reverse primers for TCR Jbeta segments was used in the multiplex PCR. TCRdb mirrors the immuneACCESS table, restricted to in-frame sequences. Some clones are absent from its copies; in checked studies, under half trace to an unresolved V gene, and the reason for the others is unknown. The sample profile shows approximately 100,000 clones; about 80% of them were found once. The ten largest make up 3% to 4% of the sample. The sequenced sample was PBMCs. All receptors derive from a woman aged 35 to 49 in good health and CMV-seronegative.

V usage is TRBV19 and J usage is TRBJ1-5; D remains ambiguous. V lost 3 bases and J lost 3, with 6 bases in between. Germline CDR1 LNHDA, CDR2 SQIVND (reference sequence). This CDR3 has 13 amino acids. Here the CDR3 reads CASSIEDNQPQHF. Written as DNA, the CDR3 is TGTGCCAGTAGTATTGAGGACAATCAGCCCCAGCATTTT.

The V and J genes are TRBV7-8 and TRBJ1-5; 8 bases agree with TRBD1. The germline V gene has CDR1 SGHVS and CDR2 FQNEAQ. V lost 0 bases, J lost 11 bases, and 0 bases stayed unmatched. This CDR3 region has 12 residues. The CDR3 here is CASSLATGAQHF. The CDR3 region has the DNA TGTGCCAGCAGCTTAGCGACAGGGGCCCAGCATTTT.

The chain employs TRBV19 and TRBJ2-1, with D possibly TRBD2 on 7 matching bases. V lost 4 bases and J 7 bases, leaving 17 bases between the germline ends. The CDR3 length is 15 residues. Germline V lookup: CDR1 LNHDA, CDR2 SQIVND (reference sequence). The CDR3 sequence: CASSTGKGGGNEQFF. The CDR3 DNA reads TGTGCCAGTAGTACCGGTAAGGGGGGAGGGAATGAGCAGTTCTTC.

The chain carries TRBV10-1 and TRBJ1-1; TRBD1 aligns across 7 bases. The CDR3 is 14 amino acids. Trimming at V came to 4 bases and at J to 0 bases, leaving 2 bases not matched to a gene. Germline V gene data show CDR1 as WNHNN and CDR2 as SYGVQD (reference sequence). CDR3: CASSGTGMNTEAFF. The CDR3 region has the DNA TGCGCCAGCAGTGGGACAGGTATGAACACTGAAGCTTTCTTT.

This chain uses TRBV9 with TRBJ2-7; the D gene is possibly TRBD1 (7 bases). From germline, CDR1 is SGDLS and CDR2 YYNGEE. This CDR3 is built from 16 residues. Trimming removed 7 bases from V and 3 bases from J, with 23 bases in between. As DNA, the CDR3 is TGTGCCAGCTCACTTTTAGGGGGGACAGAAGTCTACGAGCAGTACTTC. Amino acids: CASSLLGGTEVYEQYF.

The V call is TRBV28, the J call TRBJ1-5; 7 positions agree with TRBD1. The junction had 4 bases not matched to a gene; V was cut back by 6 bases and J by 2 bases. From germline, CDR1 is MDHEN and CDR2 SYDVKM. The CDR3 sequence is 14 residues long. The CDR3 DNA reads TGTGCCAGCAGCCAGGGGGTCGGCAATCAGCCCCAGCATTTT. Translating gives CASSQGVGNQPQHF.

This chain links TRBV2 with TRBJ2-2; tentatively, D is TRBD1 (5 bases). With 3 bases removed from V and 4 bases from J, the gap between germline ends came to 12 bases. Germline CDR1 and CDR2: SNHLY and FYNNEI. The CDR3 contains 15 residues. The CDR3 DNA sequence: TGTGCCAGCAGTGACCGCAGGGTGCCCACCGGGGAGCTGTTTTTT. It translates to CASSDRRVPTGELFF.

The genes are TRBV5-5 and TRBJ1-5; D is perhaps TRBD1 (5 bases). Trimming removed 6 bases from V and 3 bases from J, with 16 bases in between. The CDR3 covers 15 residues. The germline gives CDR1 SGHKS, CDR2 YYEKEE (reference sequence). CDR3 sequence: CASTPAGPSNQPQHF. Here the CDR3 DNA reads TGTGCCAGCACCCCGGCAGGGCCCTCCAATCAGCCCCAGCATTTT.

The V call is TRBV6-5, the J call TRBJ2-7; 8 nucleotides match TRBD1. Germline V gene data show CDR1 as MNHEY and CDR2 as SVGAGI. CDR3 size: 16 residues. V was pared by 0 bases and J by 2 bases, with 6 bases of the junction left unmatched. The CDR3 loop is CASSYSNRGKAYEQYF. CDR3 nucleotides: TGTGCCAGCAGTTACTCAAACAGGGGGAAGGCCTACGAGCAGTACTTC.